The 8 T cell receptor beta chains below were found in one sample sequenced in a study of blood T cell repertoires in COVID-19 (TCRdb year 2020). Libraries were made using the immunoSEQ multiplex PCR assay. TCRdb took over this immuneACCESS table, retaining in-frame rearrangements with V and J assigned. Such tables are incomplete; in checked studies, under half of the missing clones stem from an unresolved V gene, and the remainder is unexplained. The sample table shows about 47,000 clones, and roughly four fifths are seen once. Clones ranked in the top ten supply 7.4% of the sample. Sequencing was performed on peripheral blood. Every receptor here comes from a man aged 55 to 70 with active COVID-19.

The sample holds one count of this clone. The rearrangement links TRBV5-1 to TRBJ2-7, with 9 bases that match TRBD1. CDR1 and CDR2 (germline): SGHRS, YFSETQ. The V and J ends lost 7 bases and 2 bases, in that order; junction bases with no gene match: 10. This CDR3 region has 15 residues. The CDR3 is CASCRGTGQTYEQYF. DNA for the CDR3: TGCGCCAGCTGCAGGGGGACAGGGCAGACCTACGAGCAGTACTTC.

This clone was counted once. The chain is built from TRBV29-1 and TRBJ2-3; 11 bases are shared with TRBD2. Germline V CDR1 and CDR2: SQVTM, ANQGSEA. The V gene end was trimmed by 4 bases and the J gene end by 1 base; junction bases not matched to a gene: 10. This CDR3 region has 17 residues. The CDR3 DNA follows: TGCAGCGTTGGCTCACCCCTGACTAGCGGGGGCACAGATACGCAGTATTTT. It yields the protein CSVGSPLTSGGTDTQYF.

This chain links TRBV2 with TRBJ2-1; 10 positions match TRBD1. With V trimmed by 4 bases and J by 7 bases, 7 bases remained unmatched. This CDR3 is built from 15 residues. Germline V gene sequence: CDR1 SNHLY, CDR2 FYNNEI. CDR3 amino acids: CASSVRQGAQNEQFF. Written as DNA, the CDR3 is TGTGCCAGCAGTGTGCGACAGGGGGCGCAGAATGAGCAGTTCTTC.

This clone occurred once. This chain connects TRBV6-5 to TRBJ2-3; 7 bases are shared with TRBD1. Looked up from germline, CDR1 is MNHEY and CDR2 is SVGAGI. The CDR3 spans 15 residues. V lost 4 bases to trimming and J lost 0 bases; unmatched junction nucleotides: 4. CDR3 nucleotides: TGTGCCAGCAGTTCCCGACAGGGAAGCACAGATACGCAGTATTTT. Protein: CASSSRQGSTDTQYF.

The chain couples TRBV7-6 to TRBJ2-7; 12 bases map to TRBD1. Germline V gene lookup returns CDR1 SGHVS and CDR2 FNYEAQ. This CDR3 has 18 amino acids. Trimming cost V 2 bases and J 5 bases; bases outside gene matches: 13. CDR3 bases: TGTGCCAGCAGCTTAACGAGGCCCGGGACAGGGGGCATCCACGAGCAGTACTTC. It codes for CASSLTRPGTGGIHEQYF.

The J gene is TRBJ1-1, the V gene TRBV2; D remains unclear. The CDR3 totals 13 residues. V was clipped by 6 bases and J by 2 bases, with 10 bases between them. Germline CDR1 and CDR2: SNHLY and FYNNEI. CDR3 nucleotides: TGTGCCAGCAGATCCGACACAAACACTGAAGCTTTCTTT. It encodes CASRSDTNTEAFF.

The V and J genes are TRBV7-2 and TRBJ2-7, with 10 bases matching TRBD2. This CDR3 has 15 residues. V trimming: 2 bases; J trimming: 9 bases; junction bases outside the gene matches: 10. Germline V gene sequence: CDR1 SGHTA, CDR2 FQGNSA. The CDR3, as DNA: TGTGCCAGCAGCTTATCAGCGGGAGGGGGACCTGGGCAGTACTTC. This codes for CASSLSAGGGPGQYF.

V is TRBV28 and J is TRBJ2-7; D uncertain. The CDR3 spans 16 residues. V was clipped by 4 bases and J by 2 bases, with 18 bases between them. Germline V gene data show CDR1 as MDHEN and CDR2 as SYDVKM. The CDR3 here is CASSSSARPAPYEQYF. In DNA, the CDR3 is TGTGCCAGCAGTTCCTCGGCCAGGCCGGCCCCCTACGAGCAGTACTTC.